Here is one TCR beta chain with its context. As yet, its antigen is unknown. Nominal health characterized the donors when sampled, though unrecorded immune exposures were likely. The sample comes from a study of cytomegalovirus exposure and HLA in healthy donors. Use of 60 Vbeta and 13 Jbeta primers characterized the PCR. Assay used: immunoSEQ multiplex PCR; TCRdb lists only in-frame clones, some missing. The sample includes some 150,000 clones, around 74% of them seen just once. Whole-study findings and limits: The presence/absence work took it that sequencing depth was about the same across donors.

Germline trimming cut 0 bases from V and 6 bases from J; bases unmatched to any gene: 7. This CDR3 contains 15 residues. CDR1 is MNHEY and CDR2 is SVGAGI in the germline V gene. The chain couples TRBV6-5 to TRBJ2-7, with TRBD1 matching 8 bases. The receptor was isolated from a man aged 18 to 30 in good health and CMV-seropositive. Sequencing was carried out using PBMCs. The CDR3 reads CASSYSWQGATEQYF. In nucleotides, the CDR3 is TGTGCCAGCAGTTACTCGTGGCAGGGGGCGACCGAGCAGTACTTC.